This is a list of T cell receptor beta chains from one sample in a study of cytotoxic CD8 clonotypes in ibrutinib-treated CLL. Sequencing was performed with immunoSEQ multiplex PCR; in TCRdb, only in-frame clones are kept and a portion is missing. The profile shows about 34,000 clones, 69% of them singletons. The sequencing here drew on PBMCs, taken before ibrutinib treatment. The receptors shown here come from a human donor with chronic lymphocytic leukemia. Both conserved end residues are part of each CDR3. The order of the fields is V gene, D gene, J gene, clone size, CDR3 DNA, CDR3 protein. D genes are given only for firm matches. A row's size may be missing; if present it is once, few, many or a size class.

TRBV15,TRBD2,TRBJ2-5,.,TGTGCCACCAGCAGAGGGGAGGATCCTTTGGCGGGAGGGCCGAGAGAGACCCAGTACTTC,CATSRGEDPLAGGPRETQYF
TRBV7-9,TRBD2,TRBJ2-3,.,TGTGCCAGCAGCCCATTAGCGGGAGGGCTCACAGATACGCAGTATTTT,CASSPLAGGLTDTQYF
TRBV25-1,.,TRBJ2-1,.,TGTGCCAGCAGTATGACGGGGCTTAGGTACAATGAGCAGTTCTTC,CASSMTGLRYNEQFF
TRBV30,.,TRBJ2-1,.,TGTGCCTGGAGCGTGGGTGAGCAGTTCTTC,CAWSVGEQFF
TRBV9,.,TRBJ2-4,.,TGTGCCAGCAGCGTAGTGTTTCGGGCTGCCAAAAACATTCAGTACTTC,CASSVVFRAAKNIQYF
TRBV7-8,.,TRBJ2-7,few,TGTGCCAGCAGCCAAAGGGCAGCTCCCTCTTACGAGCAGTACTTC,CASSQRAAPSYEQYF
TRBV4-1,.,TRBJ1-1,.,TGCGCCAGCAGCCAGGCCCATCCGATGAACACTGAAGCTTTCTTT,CASSQAHPMNTEAFF
TRBV7-2,TRBD2,TRBJ2-3,.,TGTGCCAGCACCCCGGGGGGGTGGGCAGATACGCAGTATTTT,CASTPGGWADTQYF
TRBV27,TRBD1,TRBJ2-2,.,TGTGCCAGCACCTTTATGGACAGGGGTTTAACCGGGGAGCTGTTTTTT,CASTFMDRGLTGELFF
TRBV14,.,TRBJ2-1,.,TGTGCCAGTAGCCCTGGACCTTTAAAGTTCTTC,CASSPGPLKFF
TRBV5-1,TRBD2,TRBJ2-7,medium-sized,TGCGCCAGCAGCTTGTGGCTAGCGGGAGTAGGTGAGCAGTACTTC,CASSLWLAGVGEQYF
TRBV19,.,TRBJ1-3,.,TGTGCCAGTAGTATCAACTCCTTTGGAAACACCATATATTTT,CASSINSFGNTIYF
TRBV11-3,.,TRBJ1-1,.,TGTGCCAGCAGCATCGAACAGGGCGGCTTTGGTGAAGCTTTCTTT,CASSIEQGGFGEAFF
TRBV23-1,.,TRBJ2-1,.,TGCGCCAGCAGTCAATCGTGGCCTTGCGGGCCCGGATCCTACAATGAGCAGTTCTTC,CASSQSWPCGPGSYNEQFF
TRBV4-1,TRBD1,TRBJ2-7,.,TGCGCCAGCAGCCTGGGACAGGGGAGGTACGAGCAGTACTTC,CASSLGQGRYEQYF
TRBV6-5,TRBD1,TRBJ1-4,once,TGTGCCAGCAGTAGCGGAGGGGGCACAGAAAAACTGTTTTTT,CASSSGGGTEKLFF
TRBV5-5,.,TRBJ1-5,.,TGTGCCAGCAGCTTTGGAGGGAGTACGAACAATCAGCCCCAGCATTTT,CASSFGGSTNNQPQHF
TRBV2,.,TRBJ1-2,.,TGTGCCAGCACGGAGTATGGCTACACCTTC,CASTEYGYTF
TRBV27,.,TRBJ2-1,.,TGTGCCAGCAGCCAGACCTTGGCCGACTACAATGAGCAGTTCTTC,CASSQTLADYNEQFF
TRBV6-5,.,TRBJ2-3,.,TGTGCCAGCAGTTTTTCCGGGACTTCGTACACAGATACGCAGTATTTT,CASSFSGTSYTDTQYF
TRBV11-2,.,TRBJ2-7,.,TGTGCCAGCAGCGCCAGTTACGAGCAGTACTTC,CASSASYEQYF
TRBV27,.,TRBJ2-7,.,TGTGCCAGCGCCGCCATGATGGTCCCCTACGAGCAGTACTTC,CASAAMMVPYEQYF
TRBV11-2,.,TRBJ2-7,.,TGTGCCAGCAGCCCCCGGGACGGTTCCTACGAGCAGTACTTC,CASSPRDGSYEQYF
TRBV18,TRBD1,TRBJ2-1,once,TGTGCCAGCGCGACGGGGACAGGGGTGGCAATTGAGCAGTTCTTC,CASATGTGVAIEQFF
TRBV19,.,TRBJ2-7,.,TGTGCCAGTAGTGATATAGGGTGGCCCTACGAGCAGTACTTC,CASSDIGWPYEQYF
TRBV5-1,TRBD1,TRBJ1-4,.,TGCGCCAGCAGCCACGGAGGACAGGGTAATGAAAAACTGTTTTTT,CASSHGGQGNEKLFF
TRBV28,.,TRBJ2-7,few,TGTGCCAGCAGTACCATTTCTAGCGCCTTCTCCTACGAGCAGTACTTC,CASSTISSAFSYEQYF
TRBV27,.,TRBJ2-7,.,TGTGCCAGCGCGACACGCCGGTCCTACGAGCAGTACTTC,CASATRRSYEQYF
TRBV2,.,TRBJ2-3,many,TGTGCCAGCAGTGAAGGAGGGAACCCAGATACGCAGTATTTT,CASSEGGNPDTQYF
TRBV7-6,.,TRBJ2-3,few,TGTGCCAGCAGCGCCCGGAGGGCGCAGTATTTT,CASSARRAQYF
TRBV4-3,TRBD2,TRBJ2-1,.,TGCGCCAGCAGCCACGCAACTAGCGTATTTAACAATGAGCAGTTCTTC,CASSHATSVFNNEQFF
TRBV5-1,.,TRBJ2-7,.,TGCGCCAGCAGCTTGGACAGGGACGACGAGCAGTACTTC,CASSLDRDDEQYF
TRBV27,TRBD2,TRBJ2-4,.,TGTGCCAGCAGTCCGCCGGGGAGGGGTGGAAACATTCAGTACTTC,CASSPPGRGGNIQYF
TRBV7-9,.,TRBJ2-7,few,TGTGCCAGCAGCTTGGCGGGGGCTTTTCCTAACGAGCAGTACTTC,CASSLAGAFPNEQYF
TRBV6-1,.,TRBJ1-6,.,TGTGCCAGCAGATACGAAACAGGTGTTTCACCCCTCCACTTT,CASRYETGVSPLHF
TRBV5-4,TRBD2,TRBJ2-5,.,TGTGCCAGCAGTCCTGCTCCTAGCGGGGGGGAGTATAGCGAAGAGACCCAGTACTTC,CASSPAPSGGEYSEETQYF
TRBV13,TRBD2,TRBJ2-7,few,TGTGCCAGCAGCACCGGACTAGCGGCAGTTTACGAGCAGTACTTC,CASSTGLAAVYEQYF
TRBV7-9,.,TRBJ2-5,.,TGTGCCAGCAGCCCCTGGTACTTC,CASSPWYF
TRBV12-5,.,TRBJ1-5,.,TGTGCTAGTGGTTTGGGAAGGGGGCCCCAGCATTTT,CASGLGRGPQHF
TRBV18,.,TRBJ2-7,.,TGTGCCAGCTCGCCGGGCAAAGACATGGTCTACGAGCAGTACTTC,CASSPGKDMVYEQYF
TRBV6-5,.,TRBJ1-3,.,TGTGCCAGCAGTTACAACAAAGACCCTGGAAACACCATATATTTT,CASSYNKDPGNTIYF
TRBV4-1,TRBD1,TRBJ2-3,.,TGCGCCAGCAGCCCCGGGACAGGGTCTGATACGCAGTATTTT,CASSPGTGSDTQYF
TRBV13,TRBD2,TRBJ2-7,.,TGTGCCACCAGACGGGGGGGCAACTCCTACGAGCAGTACTTC,CATRRGGNSYEQYF
TRBV5-1,.,TRBJ1-4,once,TGCGCCAGCAGCTTGGACTCGGCCTTTAATGAAAAACTGTTTTTT,CASSLDSAFNEKLFF
TRBV4-2,.,TRBJ2-7,.,TGTGCCAGCAGCCAAGAAATGCCAGGGAACTACGAGCAGTACTTC,CASSQEMPGNYEQYF
TRBV6-1,.,TRBJ2-7,few,TGTGCCAGCACTGCGGGACACCTCTACGAGCAGTACTTC,CASTAGHLYEQYF
TRBV7-6,.,TRBJ1-1,.,TGTGCCAGCAGCCCGGGAAGGAGGAACACTGAAGCTTTCTTT,CASSPGRRNTEAFF
TRBV28,.,TRBJ1-2,.,TGTGCCAGCAGGAAGGCTGGCTACACCTTC,CASRKAGYTF